This T cell receptor (beta chain) was observed in a study of T cell changes during pregnancy in multiple sclerosis. This clone was observed once. Sequencing used immunoSEQ multiplex PCR; TCRdb keeps in-frame clones, though not all of them. The top ten clones hold about 0.4% of a sample with roughly 50,000 clones, 90% to 95% of them seen once. Specimen: CD4+ T cells from peripheral blood mononuclear cells, collected after pregnancy. This TCR was sampled from a female donor with multiple sclerosis, enrolled in a pregnancy study.

CDR3 residues: CASSPGQGLNTEAFF. For the CDR3, the DNA is TGTGCCAGCAGCCCAGGACAGGGTTTGAACACTGAAGCTTTCTTT. The chain joins TRBV7-2 to TRBJ1-1, with 8 bases matching TRBD1. Looked up from germline, CDR1 is SGHTA and CDR2 is FQGNSA. This CDR3 contains 15 residues. Germline trimming cut 5 bases from V and 0 bases from J; bases unmatched to any gene: 5.